Listed below are T cell receptor beta chains from one sample, sequenced in a study of shared clonotypes between healthy human individuals. Clones were sequenced by immunoSEQ multiplex PCR, and TCRdb holds only the in-frame ones, with some missing. The profile shows about 1 million clones, around four fifths of them singletons. What was sequenced was memory CD4+ T cells sorted from blood. These receptors were taken from a man aged 18 to 29 in good health. The CDR3 runs from the conserved cysteine through the conserved F or W. D genes are given only for firm matches. Only part of the rows carry a size: once, few, many, or a class if the clone is expanded.

j_call d_call clone_size v_call cdr3_aa cdr3_nt
TRBJ1-1 TRBD1 NA TRBV19 CASSLDRGTEAFF TGTGCCAGTAGCCTTGACAGGGGCACTGAAGCTTTCTTT
TRBJ2-1 TRBD2 NA TRBV5-4 CASSLGGGRSPNEQFF TGTGCCAGCAGCTTGGGGGGCGGGAGGTCCCCCAATGAGCAGTTCTTC
TRBJ2-1 NA NA TRBV10-3 CAISQAASEQFF TGTGCCATCAGTCAAGCGGCGTCTGAGCAGTTCTTC
TRBJ2-2 NA once TRBV30 CAWSKGPGELFF TGTGCCTGGAGTAAGGGCCCCGGGGAGCTGTTTTTT
TRBJ1-2 NA NA TRBV7-9 CASSLEVPGYGYTF TGTGCCAGCAGCTTAGAGGTACCGGGCTATGGCTACACCTTC
TRBJ2-5 NA NA TRBV4-3 CASSQDVYLETQYF TGCGCCAGCAGCCAAGATGTGTATCTGGAGACCCAGTACTTC
TRBJ2-3 NA NA TRBV9 CASSSQGSDTQYF TGTGCCAGCAGCTCACAGGGTTCAGATACGCAGTATTTT
TRBJ2-2 NA NA TRBV12-5 CASGLVAQGTGELFF TGTGCTAGTGGTTTGGTAGCACAGGGAACCGGGGAGCTGTTTTTT
TRBJ1-3 TRBD1 NA TRBV5-4 CASSTDRASGNTIYF TGTGCCAGCAGCACGGACAGGGCCTCTGGAAACACCATATATTTT
TRBJ2-5 NA NA TRBV11-2 CASSRLETQYF TGTGCCAGCAGCCGATTGGAGACCCAGTACTTC